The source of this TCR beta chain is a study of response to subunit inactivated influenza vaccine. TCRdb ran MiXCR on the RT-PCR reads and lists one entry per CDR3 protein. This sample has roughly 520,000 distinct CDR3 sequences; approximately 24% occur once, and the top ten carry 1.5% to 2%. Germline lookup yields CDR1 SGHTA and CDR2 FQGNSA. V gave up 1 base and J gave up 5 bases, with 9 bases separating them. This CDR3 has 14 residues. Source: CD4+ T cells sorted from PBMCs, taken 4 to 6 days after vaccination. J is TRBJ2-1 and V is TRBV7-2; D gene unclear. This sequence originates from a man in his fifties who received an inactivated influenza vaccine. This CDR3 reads CASSLGPADNEQFF. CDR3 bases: TGTGCCAGCAGCTTAGGTCCCGCGGACAATGAGCAGTTCTTC.